The rows below give T cell receptor beta chains drawn from one sample of a study of CD8 T cells in ankylosing spondylitis. TCRdb itself ran the 5' RACE reads through MiXCR, one entry per CDR3 protein. The sample consists of hundreds of thousands of distinct CDR3 sequences, 12% of them appearing once. The sequenced material came from blood, either unsorted or a sorted T cell fraction (not recorded which). These receptors were collected from a male donor with ankylosing spondylitis. Each CDR3 is given without its conserved first and last residue. Fields, in order: V gene, J gene, CDR3 protein.

>TRBV6-1|TRBJ2-7
ASSERPGTDEQY
>TRBV20-1|TRBJ2-7
SARGYYEQY
>TRBV6-1|TRBJ1-1
ASSEFRGDTEAF
>TRBV4-1|TRBJ2-6
ASSQRGDVLT
>TRBV7-2|TRBJ2-5
ASSFRSETQY
>TRBV20-1|TRBJ1-5
SARSPYRPNQPQH
>TRBV5-5|TRBJ2-1
ASSLTREASYNEQF
>TRBV6-2/TRBV6-3|TRBJ1-1
ASSYFGQNTEAF
>TRBV7-9|TRBJ1-4
ASSLLGATNEKLF
>TRBV11-2|TRBJ2-3
ASSLGFLDTQY
>TRBV15|TRBJ2-7
ATSRGPTGGVFYEQY
>TRBV5-5|TRBJ2-1
ASSLVGQGIYNEQF
>TRBV28|TRBJ1-3
ASIGTGSNTIY
>TRBV7-2|TRBJ1-3
ASSLAGQETNTIY
>TRBV29-1|TRBJ2-3
SVAGGRAGTDTQY
>TRBV15|TRBJ2-5
ATNRGGETQY
>TRBV20-1|TRBJ2-7
SASLGAYEQY
>TRBV2|TRBJ1-4
ASLLGTGNEKLF
>TRBV4-2|TRBJ2-1
ASSLTSENSYNEQF
>TRBV28|TRBJ2-4
ASSAGSPNIQY
>TRBV29-1|TRBJ2-1
SVERTSGRGNEQF
>TRBV4-3|TRBJ1-2
ASSPRARSPYGYT
>TRBV20-1|TRBJ2-1
SAPSGRAFYNEQF
>TRBV6-2/TRBV6-3|TRBJ2-2
ASSYPDSTGELF
>TRBV2|TRBJ2-4
ASSEVYRKNIQY
>TRBV15|TRBJ1-1
ATSMGEQGTEAF
>TRBV12-3/TRBV12-4|TRBJ2-3
ASSLIKGAGTDTQY
>TRBV29-1|TRBJ2-3
SVDRLAGTTDTQY
>TRBV12-3/TRBV12-4|TRBJ2-1
ASGPGAARNEQF
>TRBV7-2|TRBJ2-3
ASSLLAGGSSWDTQY
>TRBV20-1|TRBJ2-3
SASTAGDTDTQY
>TRBV4-3|TRBJ2-1
ASSRDRGLRYTYNEQF
>TRBV6-5|TRBJ2-2
ASSYLGGRASTGELF
>TRBV20-1|TRBJ2-1
SAPDSLSENEQF
>TRBV5-1|TRBJ1-1
ASSSTSTMNTEAF
>TRBV20-1|TRBJ1-2
SARQSWQIANYGYT
>TRBV28|TRBJ1-1
ASSEIGQANTEAF
>TRBV20-1|TRBJ2-3
SALPWSARSTDTQY
>TRBV29-1|TRBJ2-7
SVGASGGEQY
>TRBV4-2|TRBJ2-7
ASSQNTGPRSYEQY
>TRBV10-3|TRBJ2-5
AISEFSETQY
>TRBV5-6|TRBJ1-5
ASSQVGSQPQH
>TRBV6-1|TRBJ2-3
ASSPWTGEADTQY
>TRBV5-1|TRBJ2-7
ASSTGLAGGSYEQY
>TRBV19|TRBJ2-2
ASSIQRGPRELF
>TRBV20-1|TRBJ2-2
SARDRQLGGELF
>TRBV15|TRBJ1-2
ATSRDGVGYT
>TRBV29-1|TRBJ2-5
SVEDMWVQQETQY
>TRBV7-2|TRBJ2-5
ASSSRGDRGPLY
>TRBV20-1|TRBJ2-5
SARDGGQETQY
>TRBV19|TRBJ2-2
ASKGQRNTGELF
>TRBV5-5|TRBJ2-2
ASSTTPSTGELF
>TRBV24-1|TRBJ2-2
ATRVGGTNTGELF
>TRBV6-1|TRBJ1-5
ASSDEPAKVYQPQH
>TRBV5-6|TRBJ2-7
ASSPLGLGQY
>TRBV5-1|TRBJ2-1
ASSLQGGFYNEQF
>TRBV9|TRBJ2-1
ASSPSGIGFNNEQF
>TRBV20-1|TRBJ1-6
SARGAGNNSPLH
>TRBV27|TRBJ2-7
ASSRDGPYEQY
>TRBV29-1|TRBJ1-3
SVEVVSTIY